This is a list of T cell receptor beta chains from one sample in a study of control samples from healthy donors and cancer patients. The protocol was immunoSEQ multiplex PCR, while the TCRdb copy is restricted to in-frame clones and leaves out a portion. The profile covers more than 30,000 clones, with around four fifths appearing a single time and about a fifth taken by the ten largest. The sequencing sample was made of PBMCs. The receptors originated from a woman in her fifties or sixties with lung cancer. Each CDR3 is given with its conserved first and last residue. Each record gives: D gene, clone size, J gene, V gene, CDR3 protein, CDR3 DNA. The D gene is left open where the match is weak. Clone sizes are given selectively: once, few, many, or a class where the clone is expanded.

D gene: -; clone size: -; J gene: TRBJ1-2; V gene: TRBV11-2; CDR3 protein: CASSSDQNYGYTF; CDR3 DNA: TGTGCCAGCAGCTCCGACCAAAACTATGGCTACACCTTC
D gene: -; clone size: -; J gene: TRBJ1-5; V gene: TRBV3-1/TRBV3-2; CDR3 protein: CASSPGTFDNQPQHF; CDR3 DNA: TGTGCCAGCAGCCCCGGGACATTCGATAATCAGCCCCAGCATTTT
D gene: -; clone size: -; J gene: TRBJ1-1; V gene: TRBV4-1; CDR3 protein: CASSQDRRGEAFF; CDR3 DNA: TGCGCCAGCAGCCAAGATAGGCGGGGAGAAGCTTTCTTT
D gene: TRBD1; clone size: once; J gene: TRBJ1-2; V gene: TRBV7-2; CDR3 protein: CASSLVSGGDYGYTF; CDR3 DNA: TGTGCCAGCAGCTTAGTGTCAGGGGGCGACTATGGCTACACCTTC
D gene: -; clone size: once; J gene: TRBJ1-1; V gene: TRBV30; CDR3 protein: CAWSGPLEAFF; CDR3 DNA: TGTGCCTGGAGTGGGCCCTTAGAAGCTTTCTTT
D gene: TRBD1; clone size: -; J gene: TRBJ2-1; V gene: TRBV6-4; CDR3 protein: CASSDQGVGSYNEQFF; CDR3 DNA: TGTGCCAGCAGTGACCAGGGGGTTGGCTCCTACAATGAGCAGTTCTTC
D gene: -; clone size: -; J gene: TRBJ1-1; V gene: TRBV5-1; CDR3 protein: CASSLAGIEAFF; CDR3 DNA: TGCGCCAGCAGCTTGGCCGGGATTGAAGCTTTCTTT
D gene: TRBD1; clone size: -; J gene: TRBJ1-2; V gene: TRBV5-6; CDR3 protein: CASSQGTGATNYGYTF; CDR3 DNA: TGTGCCAGCAGCCAGGGGACAGGGGCGACTAACTATGGCTACACCTTC
D gene: -; clone size: -; J gene: TRBJ1-4; V gene: TRBV28; CDR3 protein: CASSPLHLATNEKLFF; CDR3 DNA: TGTGCCAGCAGTCCCTTACACCTTGCAACTAATGAAAAACTGTTTTTT
D gene: TRBD1; clone size: once; J gene: TRBJ1-5; V gene: TRBV4-1; CDR3 protein: CASSPGGVTGGIQPQHF; CDR3 DNA: TGCGCCAGCAGCCCAGGGGGGGTCACAGGGGGCATACAGCCCCAGCATTTT
D gene: TRBD1; clone size: -; J gene: TRBJ2-7; V gene: TRBV19; CDR3 protein: CASSYTGTGGYEQYF; CDR3 DNA: TGTGCCAGTAGCTATACCGGGACAGGGGGCTACGAGCAGTACTTC
D gene: -; clone size: -; J gene: TRBJ2-2; V gene: TRBV3-1/TRBV3-2; CDR3 protein: CASSQDQLAVNTGELFF; CDR3 DNA: TGTGCCAGCAGCCAAGATCAGTTAGCGGTGAACACCGGGGAGCTGTTTTTT
D gene: TRBD1; clone size: -; J gene: TRBJ1-4; V gene: TRBV19; CDR3 protein: CASRPDRGYEKLFF; CDR3 DNA: TGTGCCAGTAGGCCAGACAGGGGGTATGAAAAACTGTTTTTT